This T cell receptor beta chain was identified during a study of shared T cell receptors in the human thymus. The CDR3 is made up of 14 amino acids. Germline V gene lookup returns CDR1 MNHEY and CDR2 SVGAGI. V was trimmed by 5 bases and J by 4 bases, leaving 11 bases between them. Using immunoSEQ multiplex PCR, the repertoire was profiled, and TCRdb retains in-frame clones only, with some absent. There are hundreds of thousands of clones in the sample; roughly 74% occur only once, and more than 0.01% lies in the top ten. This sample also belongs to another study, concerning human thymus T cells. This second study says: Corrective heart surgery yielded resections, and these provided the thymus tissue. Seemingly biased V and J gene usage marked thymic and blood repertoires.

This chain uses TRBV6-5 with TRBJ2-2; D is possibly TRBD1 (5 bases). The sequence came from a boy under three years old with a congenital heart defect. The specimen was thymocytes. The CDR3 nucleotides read TGTGCCAGCAGTCACCAGGGTGTCACCGGGGAGCTGTTTTTT. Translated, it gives CASSHQGVTGELFF.